A single sample is the source of the 20 T cell receptor beta chains below, sequenced in a study of STAT5B mutations in CD4+ large granular lymphocyte leukemia. The repertoire was sequenced with immunoSEQ multiplex PCR; TCRdb's copy has only in-frame clones and lacks some. The table records 5,000 or so clones, about 91% of them present only once. The sample taken for sequencing was PBMCs. The origin of the receptors is a middle-aged man with CD4+ T-cell large granular lymphocyte leukemia.

The rearrangement uses TRBV18 and TRBJ1-6, with 12 bases aligning to TRBD1. J lost 6 bases, V lost 5 bases, and 5 bases had no gene match. There are 16 residues in the CDR3. Germline CDR1 reads KGHSH; CDR2 reads LQKENI. The CDR3 is CASSSGQGASNSPLHF. The CDR3 DNA is TGTGCCAGCTCATCGGGACAGGGGGCTAGTAATTCACCCCTCCACTTT. Using reference TRBV18 and TRBJ1-6 for the parts outside the CDR3, the full variable domain is NAGVMQNPRHLVRRRGQEARLRCSPMKGHSHVYWYRQLPEEGLKFMVYLQKENIIDESGMPKERFSAEFPKEGPSILRIQQVVRGDSAAYFCASSSGQGASNSPLHFGNGTRLTVT.

The count of this clone is one. CDR3 in amino acids: CASSLARADYNEQFF. CDR3 nucleotides: TGCGCCAGCAGCTTGGCTAGAGCGGACTACAATGAGCAGTTCTTC. This chain joins TRBV5-1 and TRBJ2-1, with D possibly being TRBD2 (5 bases). With 0 bases removed from V and 3 bases from J, the gap between germline ends came to 10 bases. The germline CDR1 and CDR2 sequences are SGHRS and YFSETQ. This CDR3 region has 15 residues.

The chain links TRBV28 to TRBJ1-1; D may be TRBD1 (6 bases). V lost 8 bases to trimming and J lost 6 bases, with 13 bases between them. The CDR3 consists of 12 residues. Looked up from germline, CDR1 is MDHEN and CDR2 is SYDVKM. The CDR3 loop is CASGQQGPEAFF. CDR3 bases: TGTGCCAGCGGCCAACAGGGACCTGAAGCTTTCTTT.

V is TRBV5-8 and J is TRBJ2-3; possible D gene TRBD1, 6 bases. Germline V gene data show CDR1 as SGHTS and CDR2 as YDEGEE. With 3 bases removed from V and 1 base from J, the gap between germline ends came to 6 bases. The CDR3 totals 13 residues. This CDR3 is CASSYRGTDTQYF. The CDR3 region has the DNA TGTGCCAGCAGCTACAGGGGCACAGATACGCAGTATTTT.

V and J are TRBV5-1 and TRBJ1-6, with 7 bases that match TRBD1. V lost 4 bases to trimming and J lost 9 bases; unmatched junction nucleotides: 7. This CDR3 has 14 residues. Germline V gene lookup returns CDR1 SGHRS and CDR2 YFSETQ. In DNA, the CDR3 is TGCGCCAGCAGCCCCGGACAGGTCGGTTCACCCCTCCACTTT. Its protein is CASSPGQVGSPLHF.

This chain uses TRBV5-8 with TRBJ2-7; D not resolved. Germline CDR1 reads SGHTS; CDR2 reads YDEGEE. The V gene lost 4 bases and the J gene lost 0 bases, with 5 bases spanning the gap. This CDR3 comprises 12 residues. CDR3 loop: CASSGLSYEQYF. CDR3 coding DNA: TGTGCCAGCAGCGGTCTCTCCTACGAGCAGTACTTC.

V gene TRBV20-1 combines with J gene TRBJ2-7, with unresolved D. The ends were cut back, 5 bases at V and 3 bases at J, with 8 bases in the middle. In germline, CDR1 is DFQATT, CDR2 SNEGSKA (reference sequence). The CDR3 extends over 11 amino acids. Here the CDR3 DNA reads TGCAGTGCTGGGCAGCTCTACGAGCAGTACTTC. Amino acids: CSAGQLYEQYF.

Here the CDR3 DNA reads TGCGCCAGCAGTGCGAAACGGGACAGTATAATGAACACTGAAGCTTTCTTT. Encoded protein: CASSAKRDSIMNTEAFF. The rearrangement uses TRBV10-1 and TRBJ1-1, with TRBD1 matching over 7 bases. This CDR3 region has 17 residues. Unmatched junction bases numbered 11, after V lost 4 bases and J lost 0 bases. The germline V gene has CDR1 WNHNN and CDR2 SYGVQD (reference sequence).

The rearrangement uses TRBV6-1 and TRBJ1-1; possibly TRBD1 for D (5 bases). The ends were cut back, 6 bases at V and 2 bases at J, with 13 bases in the middle. Per germline, CDR1 MNHNS and CDR2 SASEGT. This CDR3 has 14 amino acids. The CDR3 sequence is CASSWGGSNTEAFF. CDR3 DNA: TGTGCCAGCAGCTGGGGGGGGTCTAACACTGAAGCTTTCTTT.

J is TRBJ1-1 and V is TRBV10-1; 7 nucleotides align to TRBD1. CDR1 is WNHNN and CDR2 is SYGVQD in the germline V gene (reference sequence). The length of the CDR3 is 16 residues. The ends lost 4 bases at V and 0 bases at J; junction bases unmatched: 8. As DNA, the CDR3 is TGCGCCAGCAGTGGAGGGGACAGTTCGCTGAACACTGAAGCTTTCTTT. Translated: CASSGGDSSLNTEAFF.

This chain links TRBV5-1 with TRBJ1-6; tentatively, D is TRBD1 (5 bases). Germline lookup yields CDR1 SGHRS and CDR2 YFSETQ. There are 14 residues in the CDR3. Trimming left V 0 bases short and J 7 bases short, with 8 bases between. CDR3 amino acids: CASSLVGENSPLHF. CDR3 DNA sequence: TGCGCCAGCAGCTTGGTGGGGGAAAATTCACCCCTCCACTTT.

The chain joins TRBV7-8 to TRBJ2-2; TRBD1 aligns across 7 bases. Germline V gene data show CDR1 as SGHVS and CDR2 as FQNEAQ. Losses at the gene ends were 8 bases for V and 3 bases for J; bases not matched to a gene: 12. The CDR3 runs to 16 residues. In DNA form, the CDR3 reads TGTGCCAGCCGGGACAGATTTCTTGGGGACACCGGGGAGCTGTTTTTT. This gives the protein CASRDRFLGDTGELFF.

This chain uses TRBV7-2 with TRBJ2-3; TRBD2 is a possible D gene (5 bases). CDR3 length: 18 amino acids. Trimming took off 4 bases at V and 4 bases at J, with 24 bases between the two ends. Germline-derived CDR1 and CDR2 are SGHTA and FQGNSA. The CDR3 region is CASSSRPPLVGSPDTQYF. The CDR3 DNA is TGTGCCAGCAGCTCGCGGCCCCCACTAGTAGGATCCCCAGATACGCAGTATTTT.

The chain employs TRBV5-1 and TRBJ1-2, with no clear D. CDR3 length: 16 residues. The germline V gene has CDR1 SGHRS and CDR2 YFSETQ. V gave up 4 bases and J gave up 6 bases, with 22 bases separating them. CDR3 nucleotides: TGCGCCAGCAGCCCGGGCCAGTCCTCCCCGAGAGATGGCTACACCTTC. Protein product: CASSPGQSSPRDGYTF.

The V gene is TRBV5-4, the J gene TRBJ1-2, with 7 bases lining up with TRBD1. Germline V lookup: CDR1 SGHNT, CDR2 YYREEE (reference sequence). The CDR3 contains 14 residues. With 0 bases clipped from V and 8 bases from J, the junction kept 7 bases outside the gene matches. This CDR3 is CASSLAQTGIGYTF. In nucleotides, the CDR3 is TGTGCCAGCAGCTTGGCCCAGACAGGGATAGGCTACACCTTC.

The genes are TRBV10-3 and TRBJ1-2; 7 positions match TRBD1. Trimming at V came to 0 bases and at J to 8 bases, leaving 15 bases not matched to a gene. The CDR3 has 17 amino acids. CDR1 and CDR2 (germline): ENHRY, SYGVKD. CDR3 DNA sequence: TGTGCCATCAGTGAGTCAGCGTCCGGGACAGCTCCTCCGGGCTACACCTTC. As protein: CAISESASGTAPPGYTF.

The CDR3, as DNA: TGTGCCAGCACCCTCGGGGGTTCTCGGGGCTACACCTTC. This codes for CASTLGGSRGYTF. This chain links TRBV6-1 with TRBJ1-2, with D possibly being TRBD1 (5 bases). Germline lookup yields CDR1 MNHNS and CDR2 SASEGT. Trimming pared 7 bases from V and 8 bases from J, leaving 17 bases between. The CDR3 runs 13 residues.

The chain employs TRBV5-6 and TRBJ1-1; D is possibly TRBD1 (6 bases). Germline V gene data show CDR1 as SGHDT and CDR2 as YYEEEE. The CDR3 consists of 14 residues. V was pared by 0 bases and J by 4 bases, with 10 bases between. In nucleotides, the CDR3 is TGTGCCAGCAGCTTGGGGGGGCGAGGCACTGAAGCTTTCTTT. Protein product: CASSLGGRGTEAFF.

This clone was detected only a few times. V and J are TRBV19 and TRBJ1-5; TRBD1 is a possible D gene (5 bases). V was cut by 5 bases and J by 9 bases, with 14 bases left in between. Germline lookup yields CDR1 LNHDA and CDR2 SQIVND (reference sequence). The length of the CDR3 is 13 residues. The CDR3 sequence: CASSPRDSVPQHF. As DNA, the CDR3 is TGTGCCAGTAGTCCCAGGGATTCGGTGCCCCAGCATTTT.

The chain is built from TRBV7-9 and TRBJ1-1, with TRBD1 as a possible D gene (5 bases). The V gene's germline CDR1 is SEHNR and CDR2 FQNEAQ (reference sequence). Between the trimmed V and J ends, which lost 8 bases and 11 bases, there was a span of 18 bases. The CDR3 spans 12 residues. The CDR3 coding sequence is TGTGCCAGCGGGGCAGCCGCCTGGGGGGCTTTCTTT. Amino acids: CASGAAAWGAFF. Using reference TRBV7-9 and TRBJ1-1 for the parts outside the CDR3, the full variable domain is DTGVSQNPRHKITKRGQNVTFRCDPISEHNRLYWYRQTLGQGPEFLTYFQNEAQLEKSRLLSDRFSAERPKGSFSTLEIQRTEQGDSAMYLCASGAAAWGAFFGQGTRLTVV.